This entry lists 2 T cell receptor beta chains sequenced from one sample in a study of glioma-infiltrating T cells. The iRepertoire nested amplicon-rescue multiplex PCR amplified TCR alpha and beta CDR3s from RNA. TCRdb re-called the multiplex PCR reads through MiXCR, storing one row per CDR3 protein. The sample shows about 93,000 distinct CDR3 sequences, approximately 40% of them seen only once. Sequenced: glioma tissue, nonneoplastic brain tissue, or PBMCs (not recorded which). All receptors come from a human donor with low-grade glioma or glioblastoma, undergoing nonglioma brain surgery, or in good health (not recorded which).

At least ten counts were recorded for this clonotype. This chain joins TRBV7-9 and TRBJ2-4; D uncertain. The CDR3 totals 15 residues. Germline loops: CDR1 SEHNR, CDR2 FQNEAQ (reference sequence). Deletions cut 4 bases from V and 3 bases from J, with 13 bases between. CDR3 DNA sequence: TGTGCCAGCAGCTCGCCCCGGATGGACAAAAACATTCAGTACTTC. Protein sequence: CASSSPRMDKNIQYF.

Remarks on this clonotype: Without the conserved terminal phenylalanine or tryptophan, this CDR3 likely stems from a read error. The CDR3 nucleotides are TGTGCCAGTAGCCCCTCCACAGATACGCAGTATTAT. This sequence encodes CASSPSTDTQYY. This rearrangement joins TRBV19 to TRBJ2-3, with unresolved D. Trimming removed 6 bases from V and 2 bases from J, with 6 bases in between. Germline V gene lookup returns CDR1 LNHDA and CDR2 SQIVND (reference sequence). The CDR3 runs 12 residues.